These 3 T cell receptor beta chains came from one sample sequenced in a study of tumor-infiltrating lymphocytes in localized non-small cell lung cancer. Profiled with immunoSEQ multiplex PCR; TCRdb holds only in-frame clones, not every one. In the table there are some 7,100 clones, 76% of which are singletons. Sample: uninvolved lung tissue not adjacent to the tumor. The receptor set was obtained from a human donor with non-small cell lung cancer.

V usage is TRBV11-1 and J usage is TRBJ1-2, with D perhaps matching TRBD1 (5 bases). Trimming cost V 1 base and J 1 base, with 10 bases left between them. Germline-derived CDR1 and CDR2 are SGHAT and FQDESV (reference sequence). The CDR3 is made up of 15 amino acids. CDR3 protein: CASSLGDGGNYGYTF. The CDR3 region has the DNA TGTGCCAGCAGCTTAGGGGACGGCGGTAACTATGGCTACACCTTC.

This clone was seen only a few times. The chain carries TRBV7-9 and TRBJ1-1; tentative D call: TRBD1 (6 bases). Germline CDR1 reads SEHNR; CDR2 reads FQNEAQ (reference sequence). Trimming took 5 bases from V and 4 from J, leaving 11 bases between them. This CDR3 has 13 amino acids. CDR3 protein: CASSAGATTEAFF. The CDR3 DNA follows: TGTGCCAGCAGCGCAGGGGCGACCACTGAAGCTTTCTTT.

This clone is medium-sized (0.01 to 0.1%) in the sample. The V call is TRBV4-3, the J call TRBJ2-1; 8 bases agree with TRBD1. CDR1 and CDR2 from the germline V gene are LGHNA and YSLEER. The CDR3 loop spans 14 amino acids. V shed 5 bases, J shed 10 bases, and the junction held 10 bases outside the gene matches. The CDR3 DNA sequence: TGCGCCAGCAGCGTAGCGACAGGGGCATGGGAGCAGTTCTTC. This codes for CASSVATGAWEQFF.